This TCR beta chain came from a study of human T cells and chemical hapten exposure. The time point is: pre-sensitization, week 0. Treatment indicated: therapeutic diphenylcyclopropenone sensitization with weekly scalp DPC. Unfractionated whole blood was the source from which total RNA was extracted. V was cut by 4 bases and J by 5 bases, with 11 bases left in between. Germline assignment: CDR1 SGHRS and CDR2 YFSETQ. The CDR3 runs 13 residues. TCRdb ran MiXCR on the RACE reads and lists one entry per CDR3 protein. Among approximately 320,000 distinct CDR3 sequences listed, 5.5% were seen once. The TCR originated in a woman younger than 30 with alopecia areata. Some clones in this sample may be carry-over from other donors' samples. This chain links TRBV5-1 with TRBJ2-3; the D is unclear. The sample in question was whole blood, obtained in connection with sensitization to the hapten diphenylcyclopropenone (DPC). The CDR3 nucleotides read TGCGCCAGCAGCCCATCCGGTGAAGATACGCAGTATTTT. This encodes CASSPSGEDTQYF.